The sequence of this T cell receptor beta chain was determined in a study of blood T cell repertoires in COVID-19. Study details: There were acute and convalescent COVID-19 samples, and they came from the United States, Italy and Spain. PBMCs, B-cell-depleted T cells, or T cells were the source of the cDNA or gDNA that made up the material.

Trimming took 6 bases from V and 3 from J, leaving 11 bases between them. From germline, CDR1 is SGHTA and CDR2 FQGTGA. The CDR3 consists of 13 residues. In the study's own analysis: It was from reference gene primer amplification that nucleated cell counts were estimated. Profiled with immunoSEQ multiplex PCR; TCRdb holds only in-frame clones, not every one. From that table come the V and J calls and clone size; the DNA was used to work out D and trimming. The top ten hold about 7% of the sample, which has 130,000 to 150,000 clones, approximately 80% seen once. What was sequenced was peripheral blood. The rearrangement links TRBV7-3 to TRBJ1-1, with D unresolved. The sequence derives from a human donor in a cohort sampled during active COVID-19. CDR3 residues: CASSRELDTEAFF. The CDR3 DNA sequence: TGTGCCAGCAGTAGGGAGTTGGACACTGAAGCTTTCTTT.